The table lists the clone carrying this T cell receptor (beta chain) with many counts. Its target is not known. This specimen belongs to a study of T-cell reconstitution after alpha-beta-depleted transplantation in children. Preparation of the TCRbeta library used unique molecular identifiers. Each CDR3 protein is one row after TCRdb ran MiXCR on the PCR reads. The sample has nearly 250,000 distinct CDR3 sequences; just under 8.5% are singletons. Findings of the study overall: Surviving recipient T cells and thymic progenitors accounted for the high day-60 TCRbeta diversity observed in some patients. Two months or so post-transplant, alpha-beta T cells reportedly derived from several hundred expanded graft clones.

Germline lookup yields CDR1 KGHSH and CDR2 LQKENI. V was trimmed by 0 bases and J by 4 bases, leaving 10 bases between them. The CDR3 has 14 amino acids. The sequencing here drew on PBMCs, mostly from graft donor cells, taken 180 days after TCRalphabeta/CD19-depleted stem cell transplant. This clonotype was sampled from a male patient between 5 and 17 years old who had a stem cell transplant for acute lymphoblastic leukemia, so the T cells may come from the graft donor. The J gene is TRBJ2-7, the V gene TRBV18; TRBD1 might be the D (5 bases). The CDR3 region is CASSPPQGPYEQYF. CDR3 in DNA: TGTGCCAGCTCACCACCGCAGGGTCCTTACGAGCAGTACTTC.